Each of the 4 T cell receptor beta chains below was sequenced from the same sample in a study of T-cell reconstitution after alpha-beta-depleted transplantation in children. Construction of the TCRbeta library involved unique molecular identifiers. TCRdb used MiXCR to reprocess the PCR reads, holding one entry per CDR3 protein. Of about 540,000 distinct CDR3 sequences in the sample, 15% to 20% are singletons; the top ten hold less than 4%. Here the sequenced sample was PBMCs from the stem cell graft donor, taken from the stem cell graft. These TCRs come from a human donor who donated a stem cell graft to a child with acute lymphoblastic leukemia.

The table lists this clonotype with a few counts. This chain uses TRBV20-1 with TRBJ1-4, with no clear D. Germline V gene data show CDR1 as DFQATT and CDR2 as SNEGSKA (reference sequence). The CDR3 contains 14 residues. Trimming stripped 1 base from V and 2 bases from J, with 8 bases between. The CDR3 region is CSARGIGTNEKLFF. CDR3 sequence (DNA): TGCAGTGCTAGAGGGATAGGGACTAATGAAAAACTGTTTTTT.

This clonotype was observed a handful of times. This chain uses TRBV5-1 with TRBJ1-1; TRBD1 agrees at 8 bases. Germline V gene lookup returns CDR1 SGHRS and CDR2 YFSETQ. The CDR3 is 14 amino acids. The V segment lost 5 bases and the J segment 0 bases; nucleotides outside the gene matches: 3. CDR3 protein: CASRDRDVNTEAFF. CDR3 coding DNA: TGCGCCAGCAGGGACAGGGACGTGAACACTGAAGCTTTCTTT. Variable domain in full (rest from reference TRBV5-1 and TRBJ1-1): KAGVTQTPRYLIKTRGQQVTLSCSPISGHRSVSWYQQTPGQGLQFLFEYFSETQRNKGNFPGRFSGRQFSNSRSEMNVSTLELGDSALYLCASRDRDVNTEAFFGQGTRLTVV.

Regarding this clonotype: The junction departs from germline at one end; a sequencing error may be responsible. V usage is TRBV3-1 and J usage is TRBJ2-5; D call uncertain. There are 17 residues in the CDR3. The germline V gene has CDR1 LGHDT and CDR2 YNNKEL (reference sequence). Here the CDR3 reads CATSQDRRLMKQETQYF. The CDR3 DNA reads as TGTGCCACCAGCCAAGATCGGCGCCTAATGAAACAAGAGACCCAGTACTTC.

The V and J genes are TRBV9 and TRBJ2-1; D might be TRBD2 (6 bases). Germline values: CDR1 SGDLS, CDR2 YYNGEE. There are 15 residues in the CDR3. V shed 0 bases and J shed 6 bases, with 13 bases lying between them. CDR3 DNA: TGTGCCAGCAGCGTAGCGGGAGAAGTGGTCAATGAGCAGTTCTTC. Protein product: CASSVAGEVVNEQFF.